This entry features one T cell receptor (beta chain) sequence. Its antigen is undetermined. MiXCR, applied by TCRdb to the 5' RACE reads, yields one record per CDR3 protein. The sample shows some 450,000 distinct CDR3 sequences, more than 15% of them seen only once. The germline CDR1 and CDR2 sequences are SGHRS and YFSETQ. The CDR3 is 14 amino acids. Trimming took 7 bases from V and 0 from J, leaving 13 bases between them. The sample belongs to a study of CD8 T cells in ankylosing spondylitis. Study results and limitations: A TCR beta motif of eight or nine highly homologous variants seemed to mark ankylosing spondylitis blood.

The TCR was taken from a male donor with ankylosing spondylitis. The source material was blood, either unsorted or a sorted T cell fraction (not recorded which). The V gene is TRBV5-1, the J gene TRBJ2-5; D uncertain. In DNA, the CDR3 is TGCGCCAGCCGAGCATACACGTACCAAGAGACCCAGTACTTC. Amino acids: CASRAYTYQETQYF.